The 5 T cell receptor beta chains below all came from one sample that was sequenced in a study of T cell changes during pregnancy in multiple sclerosis. Profiled with immunoSEQ multiplex PCR; TCRdb holds only in-frame clones, not every one. The table lists about 87,000 clones, around 93% of them singletons. The starting material was peripheral blood, obtained in the third trimester of pregnancy. The receptor set was obtained from a female donor in good health, enrolled as a control in a pregnancy study.

The V and J genes are TRBV28 and TRBJ2-7, with D perhaps matching TRBD2 (7 bases). CDR1 MDHEN and CDR2 SYDVKM come from the germline V gene. The ends were cut back, 8 bases at V and 1 base at J, with 18 bases in the middle. CDR3 size: 15 residues. The CDR3 loop is CASFGGRETSYEQYF. CDR3 in DNA: TGTGCCAGCTTTGGGGGGCGGGAGACATCCTACGAGCAGTACTTC.

This chain connects TRBV2 to TRBJ1-3; D is ambiguous. The CDR3 consists of 14 residues. Germline V gene lookup returns CDR1 SNHLY and CDR2 FYNNEI. V lost 6 bases, J lost 0 bases, and 9 bases lay in between. The CDR3 is CASRGSGSGNTIYF. The CDR3 DNA is TGTGCCAGCAGGGGCTCCGGCTCTGGAAACACCATATATTTT.

The V and J genes are TRBV7-2 and TRBJ1-2; 7 bases match TRBD1. The CDR3 is 16 residues long. V lost 1 base and J lost 4; bases outside the gene matches: 9. In germline, CDR1 is SGHTA, CDR2 FQGNSA. The CDR3, as DNA: TGTGCCAGCAGCTTAGTGGGGACAGCGTTTTTCTATGGCTACACCTTC. Its translation: CASSLVGTAFFYGYTF.

V gene TRBV5-4 combines with J gene TRBJ1-3; perhaps TRBD1 as D (5 bases). The CDR3 loop spans 17 amino acids. V was trimmed by 0 bases and J by 2 bases, leaving 15 bases between them. Germline lookup yields CDR1 SGHNT and CDR2 YYREEE (reference sequence). CDR3 loop: CASSLAPRGGTGNTIYF. In DNA, the CDR3 is TGTGCCAGCAGCTTGGCCCCCCGGGGGGGTACTGGAAACACCATATATTTT. Full variable domain (outside the CDR3, taken from reference TRBV5-4 and TRBJ1-3): ETGVTQSPTHLIKTRGQQVTLRCSSQSGHNTVSWYQQALGQGPQFIFQYYREEENGRGNFPPRFSGLQFPNYSSELNVNALELDDSALYLCASSLAPRGGTGNTIYFGEGSWLTVV.

The chain combines TRBV2 with TRBJ2-1, with 7 nucleotides matching TRBD2. This CDR3 has 17 amino acids. The J segment lost 1 base and the V segment lost 5 bases, leaving 11 bases of the junction unmatched. Germline-derived CDR1 and CDR2 are SNHLY and FYNNEI. CDR3 region: CASSRKLAGLSYNEQFF. The CDR3 DNA follows: TGTGCCAGCAGTCGCAAATTAGCGGGCCTATCCTACAATGAGCAGTTCTTC.